A selection of T cell receptor beta chains follows, all from one sample in a study of neoadjuvant nivolumab and ipilimumab in lung cancer. TCRdb's table, derived via immunoSEQ multiplex PCR, lists solely in-frame clones and lacks some. This table holds some 25,000 clones, 76% found once. The sequencing here drew on tumor tissue, taken after neoadjuvant nivolumab, alone or with ipilimumab, at or shortly before surgery. The origin of the receptors is an adult with non-small cell lung cancer. Each CDR3 is given with its conserved first and last residue. The order of the fields is D gene, J gene, V gene, clone size, CDR3 DNA, CDR3 protein. The D gene is left open where the match is weak. Only some rows state a clone size, as once, few, many or a class for expanded clones.

d_gene: TRBD2
j_gene: TRBJ2-5
v_gene: TRBV7-2
abundance: few
CDR3nt: TGTGCCAGCAGCCTCAGAACTAGCGGCCAAGAGACCCAGTACTTC
CDR3aa: CASSLRTSGQETQYF

d_gene: -
j_gene: TRBJ1-2
v_gene: TRBV6-5
abundance: -
CDR3nt: TGTGCCAGCAGTTACTCTTTGGCTGCCAAGTCTAGGGGCTACACCTTC
CDR3aa: CASSYSLAAKSRGYTF

d_gene: -
j_gene: TRBJ1-2
v_gene: TRBV6-5
abundance: -
CDR3nt: TGTGCCAGCAGCCGCGGACTCAGAGACGGCTACACCTTC
CDR3aa: CASSRGLRDGYTF

d_gene: -
j_gene: TRBJ2-7
v_gene: TRBV7-2
abundance: -
CDR3nt: TGTGCCAGCAGCTATGACAGGAAGATCGAGCAGTACTTC
CDR3aa: CASSYDRKIEQYF

d_gene: -
j_gene: TRBJ2-7
v_gene: TRBV5-5
abundance: -
CDR3nt: TGTGCCAGCAGCCCCAACAGGGAGGGCGAGCAGTACTTC
CDR3aa: CASSPNREGEQYF

d_gene: TRBD1
j_gene: TRBJ1-2
v_gene: TRBV7-2
abundance: -
CDR3nt: TGTGCCAGCAGCTTGACAGGGGGAGGCAGGGGCTACACCTTC
CDR3aa: CASSLTGGGRGYTF

d_gene: -
j_gene: TRBJ1-6
v_gene: TRBV5-1
abundance: few
CDR3nt: TGCGCCAGCAGGCCGGACCCGAGCTCCTATAATTCACCCCTCCACTTT
CDR3aa: CASRPDPSSYNSPLHF

d_gene: -
j_gene: TRBJ1-2
v_gene: TRBV29-1
abundance: -
CDR3nt: TGCAGCGTTGCAGGGGCTGGGCATGGCTACACCTTC
CDR3aa: CSVAGAGHGYTF

d_gene: TRBD1
j_gene: TRBJ1-1
v_gene: TRBV6-5
abundance: -
CDR3nt: TGTGCCAGCAGTTTCAAACAGGGGGCCGGCACTGAAGCTTTCTTT
CDR3aa: CASSFKQGAGTEAFF

d_gene: -
j_gene: TRBJ2-7
v_gene: TRBV9
abundance: -
CDR3nt: TGTGCCAGCAGCGACACCCCTGACAGTCTAACCTACGAGCAGTACTTC
CDR3aa: CASSDTPDSLTYEQYF

d_gene: TRBD1
j_gene: TRBJ2-5
v_gene: TRBV5-1
abundance: -
CDR3nt: TGCGCCAGCAGCCGGACAGGGGGCATAGAGACCCAGTACTTC
CDR3aa: CASSRTGGIETQYF

d_gene: -
j_gene: TRBJ2-3
v_gene: TRBV7-9
abundance: -
CDR3nt: TGTGCCAGCAGCTGGTCAGGGCGGGCGGGTAGCACAGATACGCAGTATTTT
CDR3aa: CASSWSGRAGSTDTQYF

d_gene: -
j_gene: TRBJ1-6
v_gene: TRBV4-1
abundance: -
CDR3nt: TGCGCCAGCAGCCAAGACCCTAATTCACCCCTCCACTTT
CDR3aa: CASSQDPNSPLHF

d_gene: -
j_gene: TRBJ2-3
v_gene: TRBV2
abundance: -
CDR3nt: TGTGCCAGCAGTGTAAGGGGGGCTGCAGATACGCAGTATTTT
CDR3aa: CASSVRGAADTQYF

d_gene: TRBD1
j_gene: TRBJ1-6
v_gene: TRBV7-2
abundance: -
CDR3nt: TGTGCCAGCAGCTTAGACAGGGGCGCTGATTCACCCCTCCACTTT
CDR3aa: CASSLDRGADSPLHF

d_gene: -
j_gene: TRBJ2-1
v_gene: TRBV18
abundance: -
CDR3nt: TGTGCCAGCTCACCACCGAGTAGTTTTGAGCAGTTCTTC
CDR3aa: CASSPPSSFEQFF

d_gene: TRBD2
j_gene: TRBJ2-5
v_gene: TRBV7-6
abundance: -
CDR3nt: TGTGCCAGCAGCTTATATGGTAGCGGGGGGGCGTCGTTAGAGACCCAGTACTTC
CDR3aa: CASSLYGSGGASLETQYF

d_gene: -
j_gene: TRBJ2-1
v_gene: TRBV5-6
abundance: -
CDR3nt: TGTGCCAGCAGCTTAGGGGACGATGAGCAGTTCTTC
CDR3aa: CASSLGDDEQFF

d_gene: -
j_gene: TRBJ1-4
v_gene: TRBV29-1
abundance: -
CDR3nt: TGCAGCGTAGGGGGGACGGATGAAAAACTGTTTTTT
CDR3aa: CSVGGTDEKLFF

d_gene: TRBD1
j_gene: TRBJ1-2
v_gene: TRBV29-1
abundance: -
CDR3nt: TGCAGCGTTGAGGGGACAGGGAGTGGCTACACCTTC
CDR3aa: CSVEGTGSGYTF

d_gene: -
j_gene: TRBJ1-5
v_gene: TRBV18
abundance: -
CDR3nt: TGTGCCAGCTCACCACGAAAGGGTTTGGAGCCCCAGCATTTT
CDR3aa: CASSPRKGLEPQHF

d_gene: TRBD2
j_gene: TRBJ2-3
v_gene: TRBV5-6
abundance: -
CDR3nt: TGTGCCAGCAGCCGGAGCGGGGCAGATACGCAGTATTTT
CDR3aa: CASSRSGADTQYF

d_gene: TRBD1
j_gene: TRBJ2-7
v_gene: TRBV29-1
abundance: -
CDR3nt: TGCAGCGTGAAGACAGGGGCCGACGGCTACGAGCAGTACTTC
CDR3aa: CSVKTGADGYEQYF

d_gene: -
j_gene: TRBJ1-1
v_gene: TRBV19
abundance: -
CDR3nt: TGTGCCAGTAGCTTAAAGGGGGACTACACTGAAGCTTTCTTT
CDR3aa: CASSLKGDYTEAFF

d_gene: TRBD2
j_gene: TRBJ2-3
v_gene: TRBV7-9
abundance: -
CDR3nt: TGTGCCAGCAGCTTGGCCGGGACTAGCGGGAGCACAGATACGCAGTATTTT
CDR3aa: CASSLAGTSGSTDTQYF

d_gene: -
j_gene: TRBJ1-1
v_gene: TRBV4-3
abundance: -
CDR3nt: TGCGCCAGCAGCCAAGTGGCAGGTCCTGAAGCTTTCTTT
CDR3aa: CASSQVAGPEAFF

d_gene: -
j_gene: TRBJ1-2
v_gene: TRBV5-5
abundance: -
CDR3nt: TGTGCCAGCAGCTTCATGGGACCAGCGGTCTATGGCTACACCTTC
CDR3aa: CASSFMGPAVYGYTF

d_gene: -
j_gene: TRBJ1-2
v_gene: TRBV7-9
abundance: -
CDR3nt: TGTGCCAGCAGCTTAGAGCCGGGGTATGGCTACACCTTC
CDR3aa: CASSLEPGYGYTF

d_gene: TRBD1
j_gene: TRBJ2-7
v_gene: TRBV15
abundance: once
CDR3nt: TGTGCCACCAGCAGAGATCATGGGACAGGGGTATACGAGCAGTACTTC
CDR3aa: CATSRDHGTGVYEQYF

d_gene: -
j_gene: TRBJ1-5
v_gene: TRBV7-2
abundance: once
CDR3nt: TGTGCCAGCAGTGTTTGGGAGCAGCAGCCCCAGCATTTT
CDR3aa: CASSVWEQQPQHF

d_gene: -
j_gene: TRBJ1-1
v_gene: TRBV7-6
abundance: -
CDR3nt: TGTGCCAGCAGCCGGGACGCAGGAAACACTGAAGCTTTCTTT
CDR3aa: CASSRDAGNTEAFF

d_gene: -
j_gene: TRBJ1-4
v_gene: TRBV7-9
abundance: -
CDR3nt: TGTGCCAGCAGCTACGGGGCAACTAATGAAAAACTGTTTTTT
CDR3aa: CASSYGATNEKLFF

d_gene: -
j_gene: TRBJ2-2
v_gene: TRBV7-7
abundance: -
CDR3nt: TGTGCTAGCAGCTTAGCGCCCGCCGGGGAGCTGTTTTTT
CDR3aa: CASSLAPAGELFF

d_gene: -
j_gene: TRBJ1-1
v_gene: TRBV6-6
abundance: -
CDR3nt: TGTGCCAGCAGTTACTCGACAGGGAACACTGAAGCTTTCTTT
CDR3aa: CASSYSTGNTEAFF

d_gene: -
j_gene: TRBJ1-6
v_gene: TRBV6-5
abundance: -
CDR3nt: TGTGCCAGCAGTTACTCGATGGAGCCCTATAATTCACCCCTCCACTTT
CDR3aa: CASSYSMEPYNSPLHF

d_gene: -
j_gene: TRBJ2-2
v_gene: TRBV7-9
abundance: -
CDR3nt: TGTGCCAGCAGCCCGACCTTGCCTACCGGGGAGCTGTTTTTT
CDR3aa: CASSPTLPTGELFF

d_gene: -
j_gene: TRBJ2-7
v_gene: TRBV7-2
abundance: -
CDR3nt: TGTGCCAGCAGCTCACGCTACGAGCAGTACTTC
CDR3aa: CASSSRYEQYF

d_gene: TRBD1
j_gene: TRBJ1-2
v_gene: TRBV5-4
abundance: few
CDR3nt: TGTGCCAGCAGCCCCGGGGAAGGGGGCAGAGGCTACACCTTC
CDR3aa: CASSPGEGGRGYTF

d_gene: -
j_gene: TRBJ1-5
v_gene: TRBV9
abundance: -
CDR3nt: TGTGCCAGCAGCTCCCGTTGGTGGGGGAAATATAGCAATCAGCCCCAGCATTTT
CDR3aa: CASSSRWWGKYSNQPQHF

d_gene: -
j_gene: TRBJ1-3
v_gene: TRBV11-2
abundance: -
CDR3nt: TGTGCCAGCAGCTTTTACGGGCTCTCTGGAAACACCATATATTTT
CDR3aa: CASSFYGLSGNTIYF

d_gene: -
j_gene: TRBJ1-2
v_gene: TRBV2
abundance: -
CDR3nt: TGTGCCAGCACCATGGAGGGTGGCTACACCTTC
CDR3aa: CASTMEGGYTF

d_gene: TRBD1
j_gene: TRBJ2-6
v_gene: TRBV28
abundance: -
CDR3nt: TGTGCCAGCAGTATAGCCAAGACAGGGATGGGTGCCCATGGCTCTGGGGCCAACGTCCTGACTTTC
CDR3aa: CASSIAKTGMGAHGSGANVLTF